Following are 20 T cell receptor beta chains from one sample sequenced in a study of EBV T-cell therapy then PD-1 blockade in nasopharyngeal carcinoma. Treatment meaning: AdE1-LMPpoly-expanded autologous EBV-specific T-cell therapy followed by anti-PD-1 nivolumab. No cognate antigen is known for these TCRs. Only in-frame clones appear in the TCRdb table, and some are missing; sequencing was by immunoSEQ multiplex PCR. The data show fewer than 25,000 clones, 84% seen once. Sample: CD8+ T cells from blood, taken around day 65 from a patient whose treatment included autologous EBV-specific T cells and nivolumab. The source of these receptors is a man aged 35-49 years with nasopharyngeal carcinoma.

The gene calls are TRBV15 and TRBJ1-4; perhaps TRBD1 as D (6 bases). V gave up 1 base and J gave up 6 bases, with 15 bases separating them. The CDR3 extends over 16 amino acids. Germline values: CDR1 LNHNV, CDR2 YYDKDF (reference sequence). CDR3 loop: CATSRGTGSGDEKLFF. CDR3 in DNA: TGTGCCACCAGCAGAGGTACAGGGTCCGGTGATGAAAAACTGTTTTTT. The full variable domain, rest sourced from reference TRBV15 and TRBJ1-4, is DAMVIQNPRYQVTQFGKPVTLSCSQTLNHNVMYWYQQKSSQAPKLLFHYYDKDFNNEADTPDNFQSRRPNTSFCFLDIRSPGLGDTAMYLCATSRGTGSGDEKLFFGSGTQLSVL.

The chain has TRBV24-1 and TRBJ2-1; 10 nucleotides align to TRBD2. The CDR3 extends over 16 amino acids. Germline V CDR1 and CDR2: KGHDR, SFDVKD. After removal of 1 base from V and 6 bases from J, the junction contained 5 bases not matched to a gene. Written as DNA, the CDR3 is TGTGCCACCAGTGATTTAAGCGGGGGGGCCTCCAATGAGCAGTTCTTC. Protein: CATSDLSGGASNEQFF.

To note about this clone: This sample also contains other DNA sequences that code for the same CDR3. The V call is TRBV6-4, the J call TRBJ2-3, with D tentatively TRBD2 (7 bases). The germline V gene encodes CDR1 MRHNA and CDR2 SNTAGT. The germline V and J ends were trimmed by 2 bases and 2 bases, with 8 bases remaining between them. The CDR3 runs to 14 residues. CDR3 in DNA: TGTGCCAGCAGTGACGGGGGGGCCACAGATACGCAGTATTTT. Translating it yields CASSDGGATDTQYF.

This chain connects TRBV4-3 to TRBJ1-5; D may be TRBD1 (5 bases). V was trimmed by 1 base and J by 3 bases, leaving 19 bases between them. There are 18 residues in the CDR3. Per the germline V gene, CDR1 is LGHNA and CDR2 is YSLEER. CDR3 DNA: TGCGCCAGCAGCCAAGCAAGCGGCCCGGGACTCATCAATCAGCCCCAGCATTTT. This translates into CASSQASGPGLINQPQHF.

This clone appeared a single time. The chain carries TRBV12-3 or TRBV12-4 and TRBJ2-5, with 8 bases lining up with TRBD2. The CDR3 extends over 11 amino acids. The V and J ends lost 7 bases and 7 bases, in that order; junction bases with no gene match: 2. CDR3 coding DNA: TGTGCCAGCATCGGGAGGGGGACCCAGTACTTC. Amino acid sequence: CASIGRGTQYF.

The rearrangement joins TRBV9 to TRBJ1-4, with 10 bases that match TRBD1. Trimming removed 3 bases from V and 8 bases from J; junction bases left unmatched: 7. CDR1 SGDLS and CDR2 YYNGEE come from the germline V gene. The CDR3 contains 15 residues. The CDR3 spells CASSGGQGVGEKLFF. The CDR3 DNA sequence: TGTGCCAGCAGCGGAGGACAGGGGGTAGGCGAAAAACTGTTTTTT.

This clone is labeled as medium-sized (0.01 to 0.1%). This chain joins TRBV30 and TRBJ2-7; D perhaps matches TRBD1 (6 bases). The V gene's germline CDR1 is GTSNPN and CDR2 SVGIG (reference sequence). This CDR3 region has 13 residues. Trimming pared 1 base from V and 7 bases from J, leaving 14 bases between. CDR3 sequence (DNA): TGTGCCTGGAGTGACAGGGTTAACTGGGAGCAGTACTTC. Translated, it gives CAWSDRVNWEQYF.

V is TRBV6-4 and J is TRBJ2-1, with 10 bases aligning to TRBD2. J lost 7 bases, V lost 5 bases, and 2 bases had no gene match. The CDR3 contains 13 residues. Germline V gene sequence: CDR1 MRHNA, CDR2 SNTAGT. The CDR3 spells CASSTSGENEQFF. The DNA of the CDR3 is TGTGCCAGCAGTACTAGCGGGGAGAATGAGCAGTTCTTC.

The chain joins TRBV9 to TRBJ2-3; 12 bases are a match to TRBD2. Per the germline V gene, CDR1 is SGDLS and CDR2 is YYNGEE. The CDR3 is 15 residues long. J was trimmed by 7 bases and V by 0 bases; bases with no gene match: 3. In DNA form, the CDR3 reads TGTGCCAGCAGCGTAGCGGGACTAGCGGGTCATACGCAGTATTTT. It codes for CASSVAGLAGHTQYF. The full variable domain, completed using reference TRBV9 and TRBJ2-3, is DSGVTQTPKHLITATGQRVTLRCSPRSGDLSVYWYQQSLDQGLQFLIQYYNGEERAKGNILERFSAQQFPDLHSELNLSSLELGDSALYFCASSVAGLAGHTQYFGPGTRLTVL.

V usage is TRBV7-8 and J usage is TRBJ2-7; 7 bases map to TRBD1. Trimming cost V 5 bases and J 2 bases; bases outside gene matches: 9. Germline CDR1 SGHVS, CDR2 FQNEAQ. The CDR3 contains 15 residues. The CDR3 coding sequence is TGTGCCAGCAGCCCCCGGACAGGCCCGACCTACGAGCAGTACTTC. Translation: CASSPRTGPTYEQYF.

This clone came up once. This chain joins TRBV30 and TRBJ2-7; D call uncertain. V shed 0 bases and J shed 3 bases, with 18 bases lying between them. This CDR3 has 16 residues. Germline CDR1 GTSNPN, CDR2 SVGIG (reference sequence). The CDR3 region has the DNA TGTGCCTGGAGTGTTGGATCGGCGGCTCTCGGCTACGAGCAGTACTTC. Amino acid sequence: CAWSVGSAALGYEQYF.

This clone has a single count. The chain links TRBV6-6 to TRBJ1-1; D unresolved. This CDR3 is 13 amino acids long. CDR1 and CDR2 from the germline V gene are MNHNY and SVGAGI (reference sequence). V was shortened by 5 bases and J by 4 bases, with 11 bases between the two germline ends. The CDR3 protein is CASSPLGGTEAFF. In DNA form, the CDR3 reads TGTGCCAGCAGTCCCCTCGGTGGCACTGAAGCTTTCTTT.

This clone was recorded only once. V is TRBV12-3 or TRBV12-4 and J is TRBJ1-2, with D unclear. The CDR3 is 12 amino acids. Between the trimmed V and J ends, which lost 1 base and 5 bases, there was a span of 5 bases. The DNA of the CDR3 is TGTGCCAGCAGTTTAGGAGCTTATGGCTACACCTTC. Its translation is CASSLGAYGYTF.

The chain combines TRBV7-6 with TRBJ2-3; D is possibly TRBD1 (5 bases). Trimming shortened V by 3 bases and J by 0 bases, and 13 bases separated the two germline ends. Germline values: CDR1 SGHVS, CDR2 FNYEAQ. The CDR3 is 16 amino acids. This CDR3 is CASSFDRRTSTDTQYF. CDR3 bases: TGTGCCAGCAGCTTCGACAGACGGACAAGCACAGATACGCAGTATTTT.

This chain uses TRBV7-3 with TRBJ2-6, with a tentative D call TRBD1 (5 bases). Trimming stripped 5 bases from V and 0 bases from J, with 11 bases between. CDR1 is SGHTA and CDR2 is FQGTGA in the germline V gene. This CDR3 contains 16 residues. The CDR3 is CASSPTVTSGANVLTF. CDR3 DNA: TGTGCCAGCAGCCCGACAGTAACCTCTGGGGCCAACGTCCTGACTTTC.

This rearrangement joins TRBV28 to TRBJ2-7; D gene unclear. This CDR3 is built from 14 residues. Germline CDR1 and CDR2: MDHEN and SYDVKM. With 3 bases removed from V and 2 bases from J, the gap between germline ends came to 11 bases. Written as DNA, the CDR3 is TGTGCCAGCAGTTTCTCGGGCGTCCCCTACGAGCAGTACTTC. It translates to CASSFSGVPYEQYF. Using reference TRBV28 and TRBJ2-7 for the parts outside the CDR3, the full variable domain is DVKVTQSSRYLVKRTGEKVFLECVQDMDHENMFWYRQDPGLGLRLIYFSYDVKMKEKGDIPEGYSVSREKKERFSLILESASTNQTSMYLCASSFSGVPYEQYFGPGTRLTVT.

This chain uses TRBV5-5 with TRBJ1-5, with 7 nucleotides matching TRBD1. Trimming took 4 bases from V and 3 from J; bases not matched to a gene: 10. The CDR3 loop spans 16 amino acids. Germline CDR1 is SGHKS and CDR2 is YYEKEE (reference sequence). The CDR3 spells CASSQGGNLHNQPQHF. The CDR3 DNA sequence: TGTGCCAGCAGCCAAGGGGGCAATTTACACAATCAGCCCCAGCATTTT.

This chain joins TRBV27 and TRBJ1-1, with D hard to call. Germline V gives CDR1 MNHEY, CDR2 SMNVEV (reference sequence). CDR3 length: 16 residues. The V end lost 8 bases, the J end lost 1 base, and 20 bases lay between the germline ends. This chain's CDR3 is CASRSATSNGNTEAFF. CDR3 bases: TGTGCCAGCCGTTCCGCCACATCCAATGGGAACACTGAAGCTTTCTTT.

The rearrangement uses TRBV10-2 and TRBJ2-1, with 8 bases matching TRBD2. CDR1 is WSHSY, CDR2 SAAADI, per germline. V trimming: 6 bases; J trimming: 0 bases; junction bases outside the gene matches: 4. The CDR3 extends over 15 amino acids. The CDR3 sequence is CASRPSGSSYNEQFF. Written as DNA, the CDR3 is TGCGCCAGCAGGCCCAGCGGGAGCTCCTACAATGAGCAGTTCTTC.

The chain joins TRBV5-1 to TRBJ1-3; 11 bases align to TRBD1. J gave up 2 bases and V 4 bases, and 5 bases lay outside the gene matches. Per the germline V gene, CDR1 is SGHRS and CDR2 is YFSETQ. The CDR3 runs to 16 residues. CDR3 DNA sequence: TGCGCCAGCAGCCCGTGGACAGGGGGCCCTGGAAACACCATATATTTT. Translated, it gives CASSPWTGGPGNTIYF.